The TCR beta chain under discussion was sequenced for a study of human T cells and chemical hapten exposure. Study overall: Minor volume differences among pooled libraries chiefly drove per-sample TCR yield variation. Study conclusions and caveats: While controls formed fewer of them, expanded TCRs formed significantly more large CDR3 similarity clusters.

This CDR3 has 15 amino acids. J was trimmed by 7 bases and V by 0 bases; bases with no gene match: 8. Per the germline V gene, CDR1 is DFQATT and CDR2 is SNEGSKA (reference sequence). This clonotype was picked up many times. What it recognizes is unknown. Time point: pre-sensitization, week 0. Treatment in this sample: therapeutic diphenylcyclopropenone sensitization with weekly scalp DPC. TCRdb re-called the RACE reads with MiXCR, one entry per CDR3 protein. The table includes 85,000 to 130,000 distinct CDR3 sequences, 12% detected once. The clonotype originates from a woman in her forties or fifties with alopecia areata. Some clones in this sample may be carry-over from other donors' samples. The chain combines TRBV20-1 with TRBJ2-1; 8 bases line up with TRBD2. This specimen consisted of whole blood, obtained in connection with sensitization to the hapten diphenylcyclopropenone (DPC). CDR3 protein: CSAREAGGGPNEQFF. As DNA, the CDR3 is TGCAGTGCTAGAGAAGCGGGCGGGGGGCCGAATGAGCAGTTCTTC.